The T cell receptor beta chain described here comes from a study of control samples from healthy donors and cancer patients (dated by TCRdb to the early 2020s). Its CDR3 holds 15 amino acids, cysteine through phenylalanine. Only the CDR3 DNA is retained, 45 bases long and in frame from the first base. From the germline V gene (reference sequence), CDR1 is GTSNPN and CDR2 is SVGIG. The germline ends are 13 bases apart after V is trimmed by 4 bases and J by 0 bases. Libraries were made using the immunoSEQ multiplex PCR assay. Imported from immuneACCESS, the table was reduced by TCRdb to in-frame sequences with V and J called. These copies leave out some clones; in studies compared against another copy, an unresolved V gene accounts for under half, and the cause of the remainder is not known. This sample holds roughly 200,000 clones; about 90% were observed only once. 1.5% to 2% of the sample is taken by the ten largest.

To note about this clone: This clone's antigen is unknown. Base qualities are not recorded, but no much larger clone differs from it by a single base.

Sequencing input: blood. This TCR came from a man aged 25 to 45 in good health. The V and J genes are TRBV30 and TRBJ1-3, with the D gene call left open. The CDR3 region reads CAWTSGLSSGNTIYF. The bases read TGTGCCTGGACAAGCGGACTTTCCTCTGGAAACACCATATATTTT. Full variable domain (CDR3 extended with the reference TRBV30 and TRBJ1-3 proteins): SQTIHQWPATLVQPVGSPLSLECTVEGTSNPNLYWYRQAAGRGLQLLFYSVGIGQISSEVPQNLSASRPQDRQFILSSKKLLLSDSGFYLCAWTSGLSSGNTIYFGEGSWLTVV.